Here is one T cell receptor beta chain with its context. Its antigen is as yet unknown. J lost 8 bases, V lost 4 bases, and 2 bases had no gene match. The CDR3 covers 11 residues. Germline V CDR1 and CDR2: SGHRS, YFSETQ. The source of the sample is a study of post-analysis software for immune sequencing data. Whole-study context: The disease courses covered relapsing-remitting, secondary progressive and progressive-relapsing multiple sclerosis.

Whole-study findings and limits: There was significantly lower normalized Chao1 diversity in multiple sclerosis patients than in controls. A handful of TRBV segments appeared more often in patients than in controls, and TRBV5-6, TRBV5-1 and TRBV20-1 were among these.

Carried by the TCR beta cDNA libraries were unique molecular identifiers. T cells numbering about 0.9 to 11 million gave rise to 400,000 to 550,000 cDNA molecules. TCRdb fed the PCR reads into MiXCR, producing one record per CDR3 protein. The profile shows around 200,000 distinct CDR3 sequences, approximately 28% of them singletons. The sequenced sample was blood. The chain carries TRBV5-1 and TRBJ1-1; 7 nucleotides match TRBD1. This sequence originates from a girl aged 2-17 years with multiple sclerosis. The CDR3 here is CASSLDREAFF. The CDR3 DNA is TGCGCCAGCAGCCTGGACAGGGAAGCTTTCTTT.